Listed below are T cell receptor beta chains from one sample, sequenced in a study of spatial heterogeneity in lung cancer. MiXCR, applied by TCRdb to the 5' RACE reads, yields one record per CDR3 protein. Among about 5,700 distinct CDR3 sequences listed, around a quarter were seen once. Sequences were derived from lung tumor tissue, sampled at surgery. The origin of the receptors is a male donor with early-stage non-small cell lung cancer. Each CDR3 is given with its conserved first and last residue. A D gene is named only where the DNA matches it firmly. Not every row has a clone size; where given, it reads once, few, many or a size class.

>many|.|TRBV10-2|TRBJ2-7
CASRYHLTGFVYEQYF
TGCGCCAGCAGATACCACCTGACAGGCTTTGTCTACGAGCAGTACTTC
>few|TRBD2|TRBV2|TRBJ2-3
CASDKSGSVRSDTQYF
TGTGCCAGCGACAAGAGCGGGAGCGTTCGTTCAGATACGCAGTATTTT
>.|TRBD1|TRBV27|TRBJ2-1
CASRGDRGQYNEQFF
TGTGCCAGCAGGGGGGACAGGGGGCAATACAATGAGCAGTTCTTC
>.|TRBD2|TRBV5-4|TRBJ2-7
CASSPVGTRSKEQYF
TGTGCCAGCAGCCCCGTCGGGACTAGATCAAAAGAGCAGTACTTC
>.|.|TRBV6-5|TRBJ2-7
CASSTGGRESEQYF
TGTGCCAGCAGCACCGGAGGGAGAGAATCCGAGCAGTACTTC
>.|.|TRBV7-6|TRBJ2-5
CASSLALAIKETQYF
TGTGCCAGCAGCTTAGCACTAGCAATAAAAGAGACCCAGTACTTC
>.|TRBD1|TRBV3-1|TRBJ1-1
CASRNRGTEAFF
TGTGCCAGCAGGAACAGGGGAACTGAAGCTTTCTTT
>medium-sized|.|TRBV5-4|TRBJ1-1
CASSLGIGGYTEAFF
TGTGCCAGCAGCTTGGGAATTGGGGGTTACACTGAAGCTTTCTTT
>medium-sized|.|TRBV5-1|TRBJ2-2
CASGTGNTGELFF
TGCGCCAGCGGAACTGGGAACACCGGGGAGCTGTTTTTT
>many|TRBD1|TRBV7-2|TRBJ2-7
CASSPQGESYEQYF
TGTGCCAGCAGCCCACAGGGGGAGTCCTACGAGCAGTACTTC
>medium-sized|.|TRBV28|TRBJ1-2
CASRLGVMMGGYTF
TGTGCCAGCAGGCTAGGGGTCATGATGGGGGGCTACACCTTC
>few|TRBD1|TRBV5-6|TRBJ1-2
CASSSRDRGYGYTF
TGTGCCAGCAGCTCCCGGGACAGGGGCTATGGCTACACCTTC
>.|TRBD2|TRBV24-1|TRBJ2-3
CATSQLAGETPYADTQYF
TGTGCCACCAGTCAATTAGCGGGAGAAACCCCCTACGCAGATACGCAGTATTTT
>.|TRBD2|TRBV5-1|TRBJ2-1
CASSIGLAGGQGQFF
TGCGCCAGCAGCATCGGACTAGCGGGAGGACAGGGGCAGTTCTTC
>many|.|TRBV20-1|TRBJ2-3
CSANGAGGVADTQYF
TGCAGTGCTAACGGGGCGGGTGGGGTGGCAGATACGCAGTATTTT
>many|.|TRBV28|TRBJ1-5
CASSHGGHQPQHF
TGTGCCAGCAGCCACGGAGGTCACCAGCCCCAGCATTTT
>medium-sized|.|TRBV4-1|TRBJ2-6
CASSQVGEANALTF
TGCGCCAGCAGCCAAGTTGGGGAGGCCAACGCCCTGACTTTC
>.|.|TRBV12-3/TRBV12-4|TRBJ2-1
CASSNIKGDEQFF
TGTGCCAGCAGTAATATTAAGGGCGATGAGCAGTTCTTC
>once|TRBD2|TRBV25-1|TRBJ2-7
CASSGVREARYEQYF
TGTGCCAGCAGTGGAGTCCGGGAGGCCCGCTACGAGCAGTACTTC
>.|.|TRBV5-4|TRBJ2-5
CASSFGGSETQYF
TGTGCCAGCAGCTTTGGGGGGTCAGAGACCCAGTACTTC
>once|TRBD2|TRBV28|TRBJ2-3
CASSTPLAGGGNTQYF
TGTGCCAGCAGTACCCCCCTAGCGGGAGGGGGGAATACGCAGTATTTT
>medium-sized|.|TRBV6-1|TRBJ2-1
CASSEPAGVSYNEQFF
TGTGCCAGCAGTGAACCTGCTGGGGTTTCCTACAATGAGCAGTTCTTC